Sequencing of this T cell receptor (beta chain) was carried out in a study of cytomegalovirus exposure and HLA in healthy donors. Overall study findings and caveats: The tendency of first-cohort TCR clusters to co-occur in the approximately 120 validation repertoires was identified by a subsequent analysis.

The roughly 120-subject validation cohort, separate from the approximately 670-subject first cohort, included the donors. Sequencing used immunoSEQ multiplex PCR; TCRdb keeps in-frame clones, though not all of them. The data show about 140,000 clones, less than 95% seen once. Remarks on this clone: Antigen specificity is unknown.

This TCR was sampled from a man younger than 35 in good health and CMV-seropositive. Sample: PBMCs.

The CDR3 DNA reads TGTGCCAGCAGTAGGTGGACAGGACTCTCCTACGAGCAGTACTTC. The encoded protein is CASSRWTGLSYEQYF. The chain combines TRBV28 with TRBJ2-7, with 7 bases lining up with TRBD1. The CDR3 runs 15 residues. Germline trimming cut 5 bases from V and 0 bases from J; bases unmatched to any gene: 7. Germline V gene sequence: CDR1 MDHEN, CDR2 SYDVKM.